This T cell receptor (beta chain) was obtained from a study of cytomegalovirus exposure and HLA in healthy donors. A word on this clone: Different DNA sequences within this sample yield the same CDR3.

Trimming took 6 bases from V and 7 from J, leaving 12 bases between them. Per germline, CDR1 MDHEN and CDR2 SYDVKM. The CDR3 has 12 amino acids. The PCR employed 60 Vbeta primers together with 13 Jbeta primers. Libraries were prepared by immunoSEQ multiplex PCR; TCRdb keeps only in-frame clonotypes and omits some of them. The data hold 100,000 to 150,000 clones, with 80% observed a single time. Sequencing was carried out using PBMCs. This receptor was obtained from a human donor in good health. The rearrangement uses TRBV28 and TRBJ1-2; no reliable D call. CDR3 bases: TGTGCCAGCAGCTTTGAAGCCCGTGGCTACACCTTC. Its translation is CASSFEARGYTF.